This TCR beta chain is drawn from a study of glioma-infiltrating T cells. For the study at large: WHO grade II oligodendrogliomas or astrocytomas, plus non-recurrent WHO grade IV glioblastomas, were sampled. Target coverage was roughly 4.5- to 10-fold for roughly one million blood T cells.

Amplification of TCR alpha and beta CDR3 regions from RNA used iRepertoire nested multiplex PCR. TCRdb used MiXCR to reprocess the multiplex PCR reads, holding one entry per CDR3 protein. The sample has 300,000 to 400,000 distinct CDR3 sequences, approximately 42% seen once. The germline V gene has CDR1 WSHSY and CDR2 SAAADI. The CDR3 spans 17 residues. J gave up 1 base and V 8 bases, and 17 bases lay outside the gene matches. The sequence derives from a human donor with low-grade glioma or glioblastoma, undergoing nonglioma brain surgery, or in good health (not recorded which). Input material: glioma tissue, nonneoplastic brain tissue, or PBMCs (not recorded which). The V and J genes are TRBV10-2 and TRBJ2-7; 7 nucleotides align to TRBD2. The CDR3 coding sequence is TGCGCCAGCGGCCAACAGGCGGGAGCGGGAATTTCCTACGAGCAGTACTTC. Protein sequence: CASGQQAGAGISYEQYF.